The 8 T cell receptor beta chains listed next were all sequenced from one sample in a study of blood T cell repertoires in COVID-19. Sequencing was performed with immunoSEQ multiplex PCR; in TCRdb, only in-frame clones are kept and a portion is missing. The sample contains a few hundred thousand clones, around 87% of which appear only once. The sequenced sample was peripheral blood. The receptors were gathered from a middle-aged woman with COVID-19, enrolled during active disease.

V is TRBV29-1 and J is TRBJ2-3; D is perhaps TRBD2 (6 bases). V lost 6 bases and J 4 bases, leaving 11 bases between the germline ends. The germline gives CDR1 SQVTM, CDR2 ANQGSEA. This CDR3 is 12 amino acids long. CDR3 loop: CSVRGGADTQYF. CDR3 DNA: TGCAGCGTACGAGGAGGGGCAGATACGCAGTATTTT.

V usage is TRBV10-3 and J usage is TRBJ2-5; 10 positions agree with TRBD1. CDR3 length: 14 amino acids. Germline CDR1 ENHRY, CDR2 SYGVKD. J lost 5 bases, V lost 10 bases, and 10 bases had no gene match. CDR3 in amino acids: CATLDRGIGETQYF. CDR3 coding DNA: TGTGCCACCCTGGACAGGGGGATAGGGGAGACCCAGTACTTC.

The CDR3 here is CASSYSIISGGSYNEQFF. The DNA for the CDR3 is TGTGCCAGCAGTTACTCGATAATTAGCGGGGGGTCTTACAATGAGCAGTTCTTC. The chain has TRBV6-2 or TRBV6-3 and TRBJ2-1; TRBD2 matches 10 bases. The CDR3 spans 18 residues. V lost 0 bases to trimming and J lost 4 bases; unmatched junction nucleotides: 9. The germline gives CDR1 MNHEY, CDR2 SVGEGT.

This CDR3 reads CASSQGQDANYGYTF. DNA for the CDR3: TGTGCCAGCAGCCAAGGACAGGACGCTAACTATGGCTACACCTTC. The chain is built from TRBV3-1 (or the pseudogene TRBV3-2) and TRBJ1-2; TRBD1 is a possible D gene (6 bases). The CDR3 extends over 15 amino acids. V lost 1 base to trimming and J lost 0 bases, with 9 bases between them. CDR1 is LGHDT and CDR2 is YNNKEL in the germline V gene (reference sequence).

The chain links TRBV29-1 to TRBJ2-7, with 7 bases matching TRBD2. CDR3 length: 15 residues. V trimming: 2 bases; J trimming: 0 bases; junction bases outside the gene matches: 7. Germline CDR1 is SQVTM and CDR2 is ANQGSEA. CDR3 bases: TGCAGCGTTGAAAAGCGGGACTACTTCTCCTACGAGCAGTACTTC. Residues: CSVEKRDYFSYEQYF.

The chain joins TRBV29-1 to TRBJ1-2; D gene unclear. CDR1 and CDR2 from the germline V gene are SQVTM and ANQGSEA. This CDR3 comprises 14 residues. V lost 7 bases to trimming and J lost 0 bases, with 15 bases between them. CDR3 sequence reads: CSAERTVANYGYTF. CDR3 nucleotide sequence: TGCAGCGCGGAAAGAACTGTGGCTAACTATGGCTACACCTTC.

The chain is built from TRBV9 and TRBJ1-2, with D unresolved. Trimming left V 4 bases short and J 4 bases short, with 11 bases between. Germline V gives CDR1 SGDLS, CDR2 YYNGEE. The CDR3 loop spans 13 amino acids. DNA of the CDR3: TGTGCCAGCAGCCCCCAGCGAGGCTATGGCTACACCTTC. Amino acids: CASSPQRGYGYTF.

V usage is TRBV6-2 or TRBV6-3 and J usage is TRBJ1-6; 9 positions agree with TRBD1. CDR3 length equals 16 residues. V trimming: 2 bases; J trimming: 9 bases; junction bases outside the gene matches: 8. Germline CDR1 reads MNHEY; CDR2 reads SVGEGT. Here the CDR3 reads CASSYRPGQGTSPLHF. The CDR3 coding sequence is TGTGCCAGCAGTTACCGGCCTGGACAGGGGACTTCACCCCTCCACTTT.